The 15 T cell receptor beta chains below all came from one sample that was sequenced in a study of T cell changes during pregnancy in multiple sclerosis. Some clones are missing from TCRdb's copy, which holds only in-frame ones; the method was immunoSEQ multiplex PCR. This sample yields about 36,000 clones, of which 88% are seen a single time; approximately 0.5% belongs to the top ten. Sequencing used CD4+ T cells from peripheral blood mononuclear cells, obtained in the first trimester of pregnancy. The receptors derive from a female donor with multiple sclerosis, enrolled in a pregnancy study.

The chain couples TRBV4-1 to TRBJ1-1; 9 bases align to TRBD1. This CDR3 comprises 16 residues. V was clipped by 1 base and J by 2 bases; unmatched bases: 5. Germline V gene lookup returns CDR1 MGHRA and CDR2 YSYEKL. CDR3 protein: CASSQVGQGPNTEAFF. Here the CDR3 DNA reads TGCGCCAGCAGCCAAGTGGGACAGGGACCCAACACTGAAGCTTTCTTT.

The rearrangement links TRBV6-5 to TRBJ2-2, with D possibly being TRBD2 (6 bases). V was clipped by 1 base and J by 0 bases, with 9 bases between them. Per the germline V gene, CDR1 is MNHEY and CDR2 is SVGAGI. The CDR3 is made up of 16 amino acids. The CDR3 DNA is TGTGCCAGCAGTTACTTGGGGACTGCGAACACCGGGGAGCTGTTTTTT. Its translation: CASSYLGTANTGELFF.

The rearrangement links TRBV9 to TRBJ2-1; tentatively, D is TRBD2 (5 bases). Germline assignment: CDR1 SGDLS and CDR2 YYNGEE. The CDR3 has 16 residues. V lost 1 base to trimming and J lost 0 bases, with 11 bases between them. CDR3 sequence reads: CASSVMTAGSYNEQFF. CDR3 in DNA: TGTGCCAGCAGCGTAATGACGGCGGGCTCCTACAATGAGCAGTTCTTC.

This rearrangement joins TRBV5-4 to TRBJ1-1; a weak D match, TRBD1 (6 bases). Trimming removed 1 base from V and 1 base from J, with 11 bases in between. The CDR3 consists of 15 residues. The germline gives CDR1 SGHNT, CDR2 YYREEE (reference sequence). The CDR3 DNA is TGTGCCAGCAGCTTGCGGATACAGGGGAACACTGAAGCTTTCTTT. Its translation: CASSLRIQGNTEAFF.

This clone came up once. The V and J genes are TRBV9 and TRBJ2-2, with unresolved D. CDR1 and CDR2 from the germline V gene are SGDLS and YYNGEE. The CDR3 loop spans 14 amino acids. The V end lost 0 bases, the J end lost 5 bases, and 8 bases lay between the germline ends. The CDR3 spells CASSVVEYTGELFF. Here the CDR3 DNA reads TGTGCCAGCAGCGTAGTAGAGTATACCGGGGAGCTGTTTTTT.

The J gene is TRBJ1-4, the V gene TRBV19, with D possibly TRBD1 on 5 matching bases. The germline V gene has CDR1 LNHDA and CDR2 SQIVND (reference sequence). Trimming shortened V by 6 bases and J by 4 bases, and 15 bases separated the two germline ends. This CDR3 has 15 residues. CDR3 DNA sequence: TGTGCCAGTAGACGGGGGACTACGGGTAATGAAAAACTGTTTTTT. Translating it yields CASRRGTTGNEKLFF.

This rearrangement joins TRBV15 to TRBJ1-1; D remains ambiguous. This CDR3 contains 15 residues. Trimming took off 0 bases at V and 11 bases at J, with 19 bases between the two ends. Germline values: CDR1 LNHNV, CDR2 YYDKDF (reference sequence). The CDR3 sequence is CATSRENRGLAWAFF. CDR3 DNA: TGTGCCACCAGCAGAGAGAACAGAGGATTAGCGTGGGCTTTCTTT. The full variable domain, completed using reference TRBV15 and TRBJ1-1, is DAMVIQNPRYQVTQFGKPVTLSCSQTLNHNVMYWYQQKSSQAPKLLFHYYDKDFNNEADTPDNFQSRRPNTSFCFLDIRSPGLGDTAMYLCATSRENRGLAWAFFGQGTRLTVV.

The rearrangement joins TRBV30 to TRBJ1-1; D might be TRBD1 (5 bases). The germline V gene encodes CDR1 GTSNPN and CDR2 SVGIG (reference sequence). V lost 3 bases and J lost 0, with 11 bases in between. The length of the CDR3 is 14 residues. The CDR3 here is CAWRKGVMNTEAFF. For the CDR3, the DNA is TGTGCCTGGAGAAAAGGGGTCATGAACACTGAAGCTTTCTTT. Full variable domain (remainder filled in from reference TRBV30 and TRBJ1-1): SQTIHQWPATLVQPVGSPLSLECTVEGTSNPNLYWYRQAAGRGLQLLFYSVGIGQISSEVPQNLSASRPQDRQFILSSKKLLLSDSGFYLCAWRKGVMNTEAFFGQGTRLTVV.

The rearrangement joins TRBV18 to TRBJ1-1; 8 positions agree with TRBD1. The trim removed 2 bases at V and 1 base at J, leaving 3 bases unmatched. Germline V CDR1 and CDR2: KGHSH, LQKENI. The CDR3 is made up of 15 amino acids. The DNA for the CDR3 is TGTGCCAGCTCACCAGGCCAGGGGGCGAACACTGAAGCTTTCTTT. This gives the protein CASSPGQGANTEAFF. Full variable domain (outside the CDR3, taken from reference TRBV18 and TRBJ1-1): NAGVMQNPRHLVRRRGQEARLRCSPMKGHSHVYWYRQLPEEGLKFMVYLQKENIIDESGMPKERFSAEFPKEGPSILRIQQVVRGDSAAYFCASSPGQGANTEAFFGQGTRLTVV.

The rearrangement links TRBV4-1 to TRBJ1-2; D is perhaps TRBD1 (6 bases). The V and J ends lost 2 bases and 3 bases respectively, with 13 bases between them. CDR1 and CDR2 from the germline V gene are MGHRA and YSYEKL. This CDR3 region has 15 residues. The CDR3 sequence: CASSQPPNRDYGYTF. Here the CDR3 DNA reads TGCGCCAGCAGCCAACCCCCTAACAGGGACTATGGCTACACCTTC.

This clone was counted between two and nine times. This chain links TRBV18 with TRBJ1-6; D might be TRBD1 (6 bases). V gave up 3 bases and J gave up 7 bases, with 16 bases separating them. The CDR3 sequence is 16 residues long. Germline V gives CDR1 KGHSH, CDR2 LQKENI. For the CDR3, the DNA is TGTGCCAGCTCACCCATGGGGGCGGTACGGAATTCACCCCTCCACTTT. Translation gives CASSPMGAVRNSPLHF.

The chain couples TRBV2 to TRBJ1-1, with D possibly being TRBD1 (5 bases). Germline CDR1 and CDR2: SNHLY and FYNNEI. The CDR3 totals 11 residues. V was trimmed by 6 bases and J by 6 bases, leaving 8 bases between them. This chain's CDR3 is CASRQDSEAFF. DNA of the CDR3: TGTGCCAGCAGACAGGATTCTGAAGCTTTCTTT. The variable domain in full, completed from reference TRBV2 and TRBJ1-1, reads EPEVTQTPSHQVTQMGQEVILRCVPISNHLYFYWYRQILGQKVEFLVSFYNNEISEKSEIFDDQFSVERPDGSNFTLKIRSTKLEDSAMYFCASRQDSEAFFGQGTRLTVV.

The rearrangement uses TRBV9 and TRBJ2-7; D perhaps matches TRBD2 (7 bases). The CDR3 has 13 amino acids. Germline loops: CDR1 SGDLS, CDR2 YYNGEE. Trimming took off 3 bases at V and 3 bases at J, with 10 bases between the two ends. The CDR3 nucleotides are TGTGCCAGCAGCGAGGGGGAGGGCTACGAGCAGTACTTC. Its translation: CASSEGEGYEQYF.

The chain employs TRBV9 and TRBJ2-7; D is perhaps TRBD1 (5 bases). V was trimmed by 0 bases and J by 7 bases, leaving 20 bases between them. The CDR3 has 16 amino acids. Germline values: CDR1 SGDLS, CDR2 YYNGEE. The chain's CDR3 is CASSVGSRAPVEEQYF. The CDR3 DNA is TGTGCCAGCAGCGTAGGCAGCAGGGCCCCCGTTGAAGAGCAGTACTTC.

This chain uses TRBV21-1 with TRBJ2-6; no DNA check was done on the table's D call, TRBD1. TRBV21-1 is a pseudogene segment. This CDR3 has 19 residues. The CDR3 DNA is TGTGCCAGCAGCAAAGGGATTCACAGGGGACCGCCTGGGGCCAACGTCCTGACTTTC. It translates to CASSKGIHRGPPGANVLTF.